This TCR beta chain came from a study of blood T cell repertoires in COVID-19. Study-level information: Sample material is recorded as cDNA or gDNA derived from T cells, B-cell-depleted T cells, or PBMCs.

Study processing details: Researchers report that nucleated cell counts were estimated from reference gene primer amplification. Clones were sequenced by immunoSEQ multiplex PCR, and TCRdb holds only the in-frame ones, with some missing. The DNA was the basis for D and trimming; V, J and clone size are from that table. In the table there are some 200,000 clones, 80% of which are singletons. All enrollees were about 18 to 89 years old and from approximately 24 US areas. Cohorts were determined from participant-reported clinical history. CDR3 length equals 15 residues. V lost 1 base, J lost 2 bases, and 3 bases stayed unmatched. CDR1 SGHTA and CDR2 FQGNSA come from the germline V gene.

This sequence joins TRBV7-2 and TRBJ2-7; 9 bases are shared with TRBD2. This TCR was recovered from a woman in her thirties or forties with acute COVID-19. The sample was PBMCs or T cells enriched from blood (not recorded which). In DNA form, the CDR3 reads TGTGCCAGCAGCTTAGGGTCTAGCGGGGCCTACGAGCAGTACTTC. It is translated as CASSLGSSGAYEQYF.